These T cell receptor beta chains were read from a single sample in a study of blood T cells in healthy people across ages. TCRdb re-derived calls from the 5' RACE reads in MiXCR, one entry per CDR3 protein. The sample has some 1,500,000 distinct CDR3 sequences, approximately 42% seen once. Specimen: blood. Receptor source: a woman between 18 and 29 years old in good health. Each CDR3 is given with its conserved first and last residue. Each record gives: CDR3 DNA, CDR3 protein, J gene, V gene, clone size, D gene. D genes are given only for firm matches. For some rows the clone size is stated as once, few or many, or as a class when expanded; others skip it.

cdr3_nt: TGTGCCAGCAGCTTCTACAGCCATTCCTACGAGCAGTACTTC
cdr3_aa: CASSFYSHSYEQYF
j_call: TRBJ2-7
v_call: TRBV5-6
clone_size: NA
d_call: NA

cdr3_nt: TGTGCCAGCAACGAGGGGCTAGCGGTTCAAGAGACCCAGTACTTC
cdr3_aa: CASNEGLAVQETQYF
j_call: TRBJ2-5
v_call: TRBV6-1
clone_size: few
d_call: TRBD2

cdr3_nt: TGTGCCAGCAGTTTATCGGGGGGCCTAAAGACCCAGTACTTC
cdr3_aa: CASSLSGGLKTQYF
j_call: TRBJ2-5
v_call: TRBV28
clone_size: few
d_call: NA

cdr3_nt: TGTGCCACCAGCAGAGTTTCGTCCACAGATACGCAGTATTTT
cdr3_aa: CATSRVSSTDTQYF
j_call: TRBJ2-3
v_call: TRBV15
clone_size: few
d_call: NA

cdr3_nt: TGTGCCAGCAGTTACCACATCCTACTGGGACAATCCTACAATGAGCAGTTCTTC
cdr3_aa: CASSYHILLGQSYNEQFF
j_call: TRBJ2-1
v_call: TRBV6-2/TRBV6-3
clone_size: NA
d_call: NA

cdr3_nt: TGCAGTGCTGTTAGCGGGAGACTCTACAATGAGCAGTTCTTC
cdr3_aa: CSAVSGRLYNEQFF
j_call: TRBJ2-1
v_call: TRBV20-1
clone_size: few
d_call: TRBD2

cdr3_nt: TGTGCCAGCAGCCCCGGCGGGGGAGTTAATGAGCAGTTCTTC
cdr3_aa: CASSPGGGVNEQFF
j_call: TRBJ2-1
v_call: TRBV3-1
clone_size: NA
d_call: TRBD2

cdr3_nt: TGTGCCAGCAGTTCGATGATAGGACTAGCGGTATACGAGCAGTACTTC
cdr3_aa: CASSSMIGLAVYEQYF
j_call: TRBJ2-7
v_call: TRBV27
clone_size: few
d_call: TRBD2

cdr3_nt: TGCGCCAGCAGCTCCCGACAGGACTATGGCTACACCTTC
cdr3_aa: CASSSRQDYGYTF
j_call: TRBJ1-2
v_call: TRBV5-1
clone_size: few
d_call: NA

cdr3_nt: TGTGCCACCAGCAGAGATCTCGGGGCCTCCTACAATGAGCAGTTCTTC
cdr3_aa: CATSRDLGASYNEQFF
j_call: TRBJ2-1
v_call: TRBV15
clone_size: NA
d_call: NA

cdr3_nt: TGCAGCGTAGCATCCGGGACAGGGGCTCGTGAGCAGTACTTC
cdr3_aa: CSVASGTGAREQYF
j_call: TRBJ2-7
v_call: TRBV29-1
clone_size: NA
d_call: TRBD1

cdr3_nt: TGCAGCGTTGAAAGGCAGGGGGTAGGTCCTGAAGCTTTCTTT
cdr3_aa: CSVERQGVGPEAFF
j_call: TRBJ1-1
v_call: TRBV29-1
clone_size: NA
d_call: TRBD1

cdr3_nt: TGCAGTGCTAATTGGGGCAGGGATTCTTATGGCTACACCTTC
cdr3_aa: CSANWGRDSYGYTF
j_call: TRBJ1-2
v_call: TRBV20-1
clone_size: few
d_call: NA

cdr3_nt: TGCGCCAGCAGCCAAGATTTAGGTGTGGAGACCCAGTACTTC
cdr3_aa: CASSQDLGVETQYF
j_call: TRBJ2-5
v_call: TRBV4-3
clone_size: many
d_call: NA

cdr3_nt: TGTGCCAGCAGTGCAACCCACGGGGCTGAAGCTTTCTTT
cdr3_aa: CASSATHGAEAFF
j_call: TRBJ1-1
v_call: TRBV6-4
clone_size: few
d_call: NA

cdr3_nt: TGTGCCAGCAGCACAAACCGGGACAGCTACACTGAAGCTTTCTTT
cdr3_aa: CASSTNRDSYTEAFF
j_call: TRBJ1-1
v_call: TRBV7-9
clone_size: NA
d_call: TRBD1